This paragraph covers one TCR beta chain sequence. Its antigen is not known. Donation came from healthy HIV-negative adults that had no recent acute infections or vaccinations. With unsorted samples, genomic DNA was obtained from about 90 million PBMCs. The CDR3 is 14 residues long. Trimming shortened V by 1 base and J by 1 base, and 6 bases separated the two germline ends. Germline V lookup: CDR1 SEHNR, CDR2 FQNEAQ (reference sequence). These data are taken from a study of shared clonotypes between healthy human individuals. Study outcomes and limitations: Clonotype sharing among donors was expected to depend on sequencing depth.

The authors ran unsorted PBMC replicate PCRs on approximately 300 ng DNA, 32,000 or so T cell genomes. Libraries were prepared by immunoSEQ multiplex PCR; TCRdb keeps only in-frame clonotypes and omits some of them. Of approximately 480,000 clones detected, roughly 79% appear once; the ten largest clones hold about 12%. This receptor was obtained from a woman aged 40 to 50 in good health. Some clones in this sample may be carry-over from other donors' samples. This chain joins TRBV7-9 and TRBJ2-3, with unresolved D. Specimen: PBMCs. In nucleotides, the CDR3 is TGTGCCAGCAGCTTAGAGCTCCGCACAGATACGCAGTATTTT. Encoded protein: CASSLELRTDTQYF. The full variable domain, with the rest looked up from reference TRBV7-9 and TRBJ2-3, is DTGVSQNPRHKITKRGQNVTFRCDPISEHNRLYWYRQTLGQGPEFLTYFQNEAQLEKSRLLSDRFSAERPKGSFSTLEIQRTEQGDSAMYLCASSLELRTDTQYFGPGTRLTVL.